This T cell receptor beta chain was profiled in a study of OX40 agonist ivuxolimab in advanced cancers. On the study more broadly: Three partial responders included one hepatocellular carcinoma patient and two cutaneous melanoma patients.

Sampling times: baseline, cycle 4 day 1, cycle 7 day 1. Produced via immunoSEQ multiplex PCR; TCRdb's table is partial and in-frame only. The sample yields around 72,000 clones, 89% seen once. Trimming took off 8 bases at V and 4 bases at J, with 6 bases between the two ends. Per germline, CDR1 SGHTA and CDR2 FQGNSA. This CDR3 contains 11 residues. The sequencing used CD4+ or CD8+ T cells sorted from blood, collected in a trial of the OX40 agonist ivuxolimab. This receptor was identified in an adult with an advanced solid tumor such as melanoma, head and neck, liver or kidney cancer. This chain links TRBV7-2 with TRBJ2-1; TRBD1 or TRBD2 may be the D gene (5 bases each). This CDR3 reads CASEGYNEQFF. The DNA for the CDR3 is TGTGCCAGCGAGGGGTACAATGAGCAGTTCTTC.